What follows is one T cell receptor (beta chain) and its context. The antigen remains undetermined. The data are from a study of cytomegalovirus exposure and HLA in healthy donors. Study-level results: A link between a missense DCLRE1C variant and TCR beta V- and J-gene trimming emerged from a later analysis.

Germline loops: CDR1 SGHTA, CDR2 FQGNSA. This CDR3 spans 15 amino acids. V was trimmed by 5 bases and J by 1 base, leaving 15 bases between them. The PCR had 60 Vbeta and 13 Jbeta primers. The method was immunoSEQ multiplex PCR; TCRdb's version includes in-frame clones alone and lacks a portion of them. The table lists some 160,000 clones, less than 85% of them singletons. This receptor was taken from a man aged 35-49 years in good health and CMV-seronegative. Sequencing used PBMCs. The chain joins TRBV7-2 to TRBJ2-7; maybe TRBD1 (6 bases). The CDR3 DNA is TGTGCCAGCAGCGTATCCAGGGGTTTTTCCTACGAGCAGTACTTC. Its protein is CASSVSRGFSYEQYF. Full variable domain (rest looked up from reference TRBV7-2 and TRBJ2-7): GAGVSQSPSNKVTEKGKDVELRCDPISGHTALYWYRQSLGQGLEFLIYFQGNSAPDKSGLPSDRFSAERTGGSVSTLTIQRTQQEDSAVYLCASSVSRGFSYEQYFGPGTRLTVT.